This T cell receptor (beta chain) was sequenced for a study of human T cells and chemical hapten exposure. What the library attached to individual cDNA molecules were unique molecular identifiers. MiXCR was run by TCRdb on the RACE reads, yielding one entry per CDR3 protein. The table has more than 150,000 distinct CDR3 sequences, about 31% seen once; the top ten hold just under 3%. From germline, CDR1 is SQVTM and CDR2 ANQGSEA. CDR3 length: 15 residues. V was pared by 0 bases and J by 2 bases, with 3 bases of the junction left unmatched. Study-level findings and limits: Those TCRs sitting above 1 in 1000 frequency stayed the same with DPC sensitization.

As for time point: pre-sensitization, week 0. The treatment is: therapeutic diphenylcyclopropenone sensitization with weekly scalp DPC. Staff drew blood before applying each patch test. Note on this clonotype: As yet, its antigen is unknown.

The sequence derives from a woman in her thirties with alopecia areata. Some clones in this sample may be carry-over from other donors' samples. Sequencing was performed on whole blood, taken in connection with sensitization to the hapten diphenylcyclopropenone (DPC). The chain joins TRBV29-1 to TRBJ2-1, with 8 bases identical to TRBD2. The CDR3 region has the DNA TGCAGCGTTGAAGAGGGGACTAGGGCCTACAATGAGCAGTTCTTC. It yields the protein CSVEEGTRAYNEQFF.